This T cell receptor beta chain appears in the sequencing data of a study of T-cell reconstitution after alpha-beta-depleted transplantation in children. General study findings and limits: Where alpha-beta T cells came from about two months after transplant was reportedly several hundred expanded graft clones.

Unique molecular identifiers were used to barcode this TCRbeta library. MiXCR, applied by TCRdb to the PCR reads, yields one record per CDR3 protein. The sample has about 500,000 distinct CDR3 sequences, over 10% seen once. The V segment lost 1 base and the J segment 5 bases; nucleotides outside the gene matches: 6. This CDR3 spans 14 amino acids. Germline-derived CDR1 and CDR2 are DFQATT and SNEGSKA (reference sequence). For this clonotype: Its specificity is not known.

J is TRBJ2-5 and V is TRBV20-1; the match to TRBD1 covers 8 bases. This sequence was found in a female patient between 2 and 10 years old who had a stem cell transplant for aplastic anemia, so the T cells may come from the graft donor. The sequencing used PBMCs, mostly from graft donor cells, collected 180 days after TCRalphabeta/CD19-depleted stem cell transplant. CDR3 region: CSARGGRGHETQYF. The DNA of the CDR3 is TGCAGTGCTAGAGGCGGCAGGGGGCACGAGACCCAGTACTTC.